Sequencing of this T cell receptor (beta chain) was carried out in a study of CD8 T cells in Susac syndrome (dated by TCRdb to the late 2010s). Looking at the study overall: Among the sequenced Susac syndrome patients, more than five had clinically active disease and under 10 were in clinical remission. Clonality of the CD8+ T cell repertoire was compared between more than 10 healthy donors, roughly 14 Susac syndrome patients and approximately 16 multiple sclerosis patients. At the time of blood withdrawal, Susac syndrome patients were either therapy-naive, taking corticosteroids (with some also receiving IVIg), or on IVIg alone. The study used repertoire sequencing to test whether antigen drove CD8+ T cell activation and differentiation in Susac syndrome.

Unmatched junction bases come to 5, with V trimmed by 4 bases and J by 3 bases. The germline V gene encodes CDR1 SGHAT and CDR2 FQNNGV. The CDR3 runs 15 residues from the cysteine to the phenylalanine. Only the CDR3 portion is preserved as DNA: 45 bases, with reading frame beginning at the first base. RNA was extracted with the RNeasy kit and about 0.5 to 1 ug was reverse transcribed using random hexamers. The immunoSEQ multiplex PCR assay, which covers 54 Vbeta and 13 Jbeta segments, was used to amplify TCR beta CDR3 regions. Bias from PCR amplification was corrected by using a synthetic template baseline for primer optimization and for computational correction. The study's own analysis went as follows. Only productive sequences were kept, with reads annotated to V, D and J genes according to IMGT and analyzed in immunoSEQ Analyzer. Clonality was computed as one minus Shannon entropy normalized by log2 of the number of productive unique sequences. For each patient and control, public and private clones were evaluated within the 100 most prevalent clones. Susac-specific clones were defined as absent from healthy and MS cohorts, 800 to 1,200 published viral clones and other ImmuneACCESS disease sequences. TCRdb reran the public reads through fastp at Q25 and MiXCR, keeping productive beta chains. Entries are consolidated by CDR3 protein sequence, retaining the most common genes and DNA. The V and J calls follow TCRdb's processing rather than the paper's. Counted in this sample were around 150,000 distinct CDR3 sequences; approximately 95% of them appeared once. Of the sample, roughly 0.2% falls within the top ten clones.

Peripheral blood CD8+ and CD4+ T cells from healthy donors, Susac syndrome patients and multiple sclerosis patients were profiled using high-throughput TCR beta sequencing. Susac syndrome patients met recently defined diagnostic criteria for definite or probable disease. CD8+ TEMRA cells were enriched by FACS, while bulk CD8+ and CD4+ T cells were purified by magnetic negative isolation. Blood was drawn into EDTA tubes, processed within 24 hours, and PBMCs were isolated by density gradient centrifugation. PBMCs intended for TCR sequencing were frozen in liquid nitrogen and were later thawed in a 37 degrees C water bath. Purity of sorted or isolated CD4+, CD8+ and CD8+ TEMRA cells was at least 90%. Of note for this clonotype: This clone's antigen is unknown. No base-level quality is on record; no much larger clone is a single base apart.

On the study overall, not on this receptor specifically: Looking at Susac-specific public clones, the researchers identified roughly 17 in the total CD8+ repertoire and roughly 5 in the CD8+ TEMRA repertoire. Clonal expansion was observed in Susac syndrome CD8+ repertoires, with the highest expansion in CD8+ TEMRA cells and greater expansion in clinically active than in remitting patients. The TCR sequencing and HLA analysis was acknowledged to have included a relatively small number of individuals.

The clonotype originates from a human donor with Susac syndrome. The sequence links TRBV11-2 to TRBJ2-7, with 11 bases in between that match TRBD2. The sample comprised CD8+ T cells from PBMCs. The CDR3 loop reads CASSSPGLADYEQYF. The DNA sequence follows: TGTGCCAGCAGCTCACCGGGACTAGCGGACTACGAGCAGTACTTC.